There are many counts of the clone carrying this TCR beta chain. The data stem from a study of breast tumors, draining lymph nodes, adjacent tissues. A single record per CDR3 protein comes from TCRdb applying MiXCR to the multiplex PCR reads. The data contain roughly 120,000 distinct CDR3 sequences, nearly 20% of them singletons. Germline CDR1 is SGHRS and CDR2 is YFSETQ. V was clipped by 1 base and J by 5 bases; unmatched bases: 12. This CDR3 region has 17 residues. Breast cancer patients provided tissue from their axillary draining lymph nodes. Material: axillary lymph node tissue. This chain uses TRBV5-1 with TRBJ2-1; 7 bases line up with TRBD2. The receptor comes from a female donor with breast cancer. Some clones in this sample may be carry-over from other donors' samples. CDR3 amino acids: CASSLLVTSVGNNEQFF. CDR3 nucleotides: TGCGCCAGCAGCTTGTTGGTAACTAGCGTAGGAAACAATGAGCAGTTCTTC.